This T cell receptor (beta chain) appears in the sequencing data of a study of blood T cell repertoires in COVID-19. Study details: Italy, Spain and the United States were the sources of the convalescent and acute COVID-19 samples. T cells, B-cell-depleted T cells, or PBMCs supplied cDNA or gDNA.

The V and J ends lost 1 base and 2 bases respectively, with 13 bases between them. This CDR3 comprises 16 residues. Germline CDR1 is LGHDT and CDR2 is YNNKEL (reference sequence). In the source study's methods: Cell counts per sample came from amplifying reference gene primers. The protocol was immunoSEQ multiplex PCR, while the TCRdb copy is restricted to in-frame clones and leaves out a portion. The V and J calls and clone size were taken over from that table, and D and trimming were inferred from the DNA. The sample records some 100,000 clones, roughly 92% being singletons. This rearrangement joins TRBV3-1 (or the pseudogene TRBV3-2) to TRBJ2-3; D is unclear. Sequences were obtained from peripheral blood. This TCR derives from a woman aged 55 to 70 with active COVID-19. CDR3 loop: CASSQGLRLSTDTQYF. The CDR3 region has the DNA TGTGCCAGCAGCCAAGGTCTCAGACTTTCCACAGATACGCAGTATTTT.